These T cell receptor beta chains were read from a single sample in a study of radiotherapy plus CTLA-4 blockade in lung cancer. This table comes from immunoSEQ multiplex PCR, and its TCRdb copy is limited to in-frame clones, with some not included. This sample yields about 73,000 clones, of which roughly 91% are seen a single time; around two fifths belongs to the top ten. The sample was peripheral blood, taken from a patient treated with radiotherapy plus ipilimumab. Receptors originate from a human donor with non-small cell lung cancer that progressed on radiotherapy plus ipilimumab. Each CDR3 is given with its conserved first and last residue. Only part of the rows carry a size: once, few, many, or a class if the clone is expanded.

v_call: TRBV11-2
clone_size: once
cdr3_aa: CASSLDPRTQYF

v_call: TRBV9
clone_size: once
cdr3_aa: CASSVGLAGVDTQYF

v_call: TRBV4-1
clone_size: -
cdr3_aa: CASKDRSNEKLFF

v_call: TRBV30
clone_size: -
cdr3_aa: CAWSPGQVTGELFF

v_call: TRBV7-6
clone_size: once
cdr3_aa: CASSLEQGFYEQYF

v_call: TRBV6-4
clone_size: -
cdr3_aa: CASSEFAGGHNEQFF

v_call: TRBV7-9
clone_size: -
cdr3_aa: CASSPRGSNTGELFF

v_call: TRBV27
clone_size: -
cdr3_aa: CASSPSAGDRTGELFF

v_call: TRBV6-1
clone_size: -
cdr3_aa: CASSERVFHEQFF

v_call: TRBV5-1
clone_size: -
cdr3_aa: CASSQDTDYEQYF

v_call: TRBV6-5
clone_size: -
cdr3_aa: CASSYGGRLYEQFF

v_call: TRBV13
clone_size: -
cdr3_aa: CASSLAGSYEQYF

v_call: TRBV5-4
clone_size: -
cdr3_aa: CASRPSGYNEQFF

v_call: TRBV4-1
clone_size: once
cdr3_aa: CASSQVAVGYTTGELFF

v_call: TRBV6-6
clone_size: -
cdr3_aa: CASSYDRAGSTDTQYF

v_call: TRBV29-1
clone_size: once
cdr3_aa: CSVGGSTRTDTQYF

v_call: TRBV4-1
clone_size: -
cdr3_aa: CASSQAGANVLTF

v_call: TRBV30
clone_size: once
cdr3_aa: CAWTVAGAVTDTQYF

v_call: TRBV4-1
clone_size: -
cdr3_aa: CASSHPMVGGRQYF

v_call: TRBV28
clone_size: -
cdr3_aa: CASSTGRYSNQPQHF

v_call: TRBV28
clone_size: -
cdr3_aa: CASSLDGANYGYTF

v_call: TRBV6-5
clone_size: -
cdr3_aa: CASSPGTRRSNEQFF

v_call: TRBV27
clone_size: -
cdr3_aa: CASSPQGRGNGQFF

v_call: TRBV5-1
clone_size: -
cdr3_aa: CASSPAVTGELFF

v_call: TRBV2
clone_size: -
cdr3_aa: CASSPLQGLGNQPQHF

v_call: TRBV6-6
clone_size: -
cdr3_aa: CASSDGTGHGYTF

v_call: TRBV19
clone_size: -
cdr3_aa: CASSSGPGGNQPQHF

v_call: TRBV5-6
clone_size: -
cdr3_aa: CASTGGGLTNTGELFF

v_call: TRBV5-1
clone_size: once
cdr3_aa: CASSVTGNEYEQYF

v_call: TRBV2
clone_size: once
cdr3_aa: CASSEGQGNLGTEAFF

v_call: TRBV19
clone_size: -
cdr3_aa: CASSMSQRSYEQYF

v_call: TRBV19
clone_size: few
cdr3_aa: CASSGGQLNQPQHF

v_call: TRBV7-9
clone_size: -
cdr3_aa: CASSLEGISGEQYF

v_call: TRBV23-1
clone_size: -
cdr3_aa: CASGLGAENMNTEAFF

v_call: TRBV5-1
clone_size: -
cdr3_aa: CASSLVTSGSQFNTQYF

v_call: TRBV28
clone_size: -
cdr3_aa: CALSTGAGANVLTF